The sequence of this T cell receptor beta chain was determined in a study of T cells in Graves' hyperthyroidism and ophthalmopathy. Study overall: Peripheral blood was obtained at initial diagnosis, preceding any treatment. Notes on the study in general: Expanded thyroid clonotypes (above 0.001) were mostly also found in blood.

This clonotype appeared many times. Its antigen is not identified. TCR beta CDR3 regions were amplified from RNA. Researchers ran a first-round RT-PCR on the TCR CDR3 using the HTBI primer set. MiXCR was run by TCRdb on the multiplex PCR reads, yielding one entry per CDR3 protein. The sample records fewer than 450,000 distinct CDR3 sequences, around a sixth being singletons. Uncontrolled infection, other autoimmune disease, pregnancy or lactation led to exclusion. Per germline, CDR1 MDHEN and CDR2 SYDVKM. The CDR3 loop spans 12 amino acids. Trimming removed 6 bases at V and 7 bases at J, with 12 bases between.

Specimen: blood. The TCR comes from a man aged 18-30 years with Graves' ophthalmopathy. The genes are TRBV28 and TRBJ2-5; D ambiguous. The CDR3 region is CASRTSTGTQYF. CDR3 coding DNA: TGTGCCAGCAGAACCTCGACCGGGACCCAGTACTTC.